The 32 T cell receptor beta chains below were found in one sample sequenced in a study of T-cell reconstitution after alpha-beta-depleted transplantation in children. The library targeted TCRbeta and was prepared with unique molecular identifiers. TCRdb reprocessed the PCR reads with MiXCR, giving one entry per CDR3 protein. The sample has roughly 66,000 distinct CDR3 sequences, roughly 4.9% seen once. This specimen consisted of PBMCs, mostly from graft donor cells, obtained 180 days after TCRalphabeta/CD19-depleted stem cell transplant. The origin of the receptors is a boy younger than two who had a stem cell transplant for acute myeloid leukemia, so the T cells may come from the graft donor.

This clonotype was picked up many times. The chain carries TRBV5-8 and TRBJ1-2; the match to TRBD1 covers 8 bases. V lost 3 bases, J lost 4 bases, and 2 bases stayed unmatched. The CDR3 extends over 13 amino acids. CDR1 SGHTS and CDR2 YDEGEE come from the germline V gene. This chain's CDR3 is CASSSGQGYGYTF. DNA of the CDR3: TGTGCCAGCAGCTCCGGACAGGGCTATGGCTACACCTTC.

This clonotype was observed many times. The chain combines TRBV12-3 or TRBV12-4 with TRBJ2-3, with 7 bases that match TRBD1. CDR3 length: 15 amino acids. Losses at the gene ends were 4 bases for V and 3 bases for J; bases not matched to a gene: 7. The DNA for the CDR3 is TGTGCCAGCAGTTCCACGGGACAGAGAACAGATACGCAGTATTTT. It yields the protein CASSSTGQRTDTQYF.

This clonotype occurred many times. The CDR3 coding sequence is TGTGCCAGCAGCGATACAGGGTCTGGGGAAGAAAAACTGTTTTTT. Its translation: CASSDTGSGEEKLFF. The chain combines TRBV11-2 with TRBJ1-4; TRBD1 is a possible D gene (6 bases). This CDR3 has 15 residues. Germline loops: CDR1 SGHAT, CDR2 FQNNGV. The V gene lost 5 bases and the J gene lost 8 bases, with 18 bases spanning the gap.

This clonotype was seen repeatedly, ten times or more. The CDR3 protein is CATGRATLMNTEAFF. In nucleotides, the CDR3 is TGTGCCACAGGGAGGGCCACATTAATGAACACTGAAGCTTTCTTT. The chain has TRBV6-1 and TRBJ1-1; possibly TRBD1 for D (5 bases). This CDR3 contains 15 residues. The V gene lost 10 bases and the J gene lost 0 bases, with 18 bases spanning the gap. The germline CDR1 and CDR2 sequences are MNHNS and SASEGT.

Many counts were recorded for this clonotype. The chain carries TRBV12-3 or TRBV12-4 and TRBJ1-5, with a tentative D call TRBD1 (5 bases). With 2 bases removed from V and 2 bases from J, the gap between germline ends came to 7 bases. The CDR3 extends over 14 amino acids. The CDR3 sequence: CASSLSGGNQPQHF. DNA for the CDR3: TGTGCCAGCAGTTTATCGGGGGGCAATCAGCCCCAGCATTTT.

This clonotype was counted at least ten times. The V and J genes are TRBV15 and TRBJ1-5; D may be TRBD1 (6 bases). V was trimmed by 1 base and J by 4 bases, leaving 11 bases between them. In germline, CDR1 is LNHNV, CDR2 YYDKDF (reference sequence). This CDR3 is built from 15 residues. CDR3 region: CATSRGTVGNQPQHF. CDR3 bases: TGTGCCACCAGCAGAGGGACAGTGGGGAATCAGCCCCAGCATTTT.

This clonotype was seen many times. The rearrangement joins TRBV7-2 to TRBJ1-1; a weak D match, TRBD1 (5 bases). Germline loops: CDR1 SGHTA, CDR2 FQGNSA. The V and J ends lost 3 bases and 4 bases respectively, with 15 bases between them. This CDR3 region has 15 residues. The CDR3, as DNA: TGTGCCAGCAGCTTTGGGGCCGTGGGGGGCACTGAAGCTTTCTTT. It translates to CASSFGAVGGTEAFF.

This clonotype occurred many times. The J gene is TRBJ2-1, the V gene TRBV9; no definite D call. Germline V gives CDR1 SGDLS, CDR2 YYNGEE. Trimming shortened V by 3 bases and J by 10 bases, and 8 bases separated the two germline ends. The CDR3 is 11 amino acids. The CDR3 DNA sequence: TGTGCCAGCAGCGCTCAACGAGAGCAGTTCTTC. It encodes CASSAQREQFF. Based on the CDR3 plus reference TRBV9 and TRBJ2-1, the full variable domain is DSGVTQTPKHLITATGQRVTLRCSPRSGDLSVYWYQQSLDQGLQFLIQYYNGEERAKGNILERFSAQQFPDLHSELNLSSLELGDSALYFCASSAQREQFFGPGTRLTVL.

This clonotype was recorded at least ten times. The chain joins TRBV7-2 to TRBJ1-5; a weak D match, TRBD1 (6 bases). The germline gives CDR1 SGHTA, CDR2 FQGNSA. This CDR3 comprises 13 residues. Trimming removed 5 bases at V and 7 bases at J, with 12 bases between. In nucleotides, the CDR3 is TGTGCCAGCAGCCGAAAAGGGGGGCAGCCCCAGCATTTT. Translating it yields CASSRKGGQPQHF.

This clonotype was detected many times. V gene TRBV9 combines with J gene TRBJ2-1, with D uncertain. V was clipped by 0 bases and J by 0 bases, with 7 bases between them. Germline CDR1 is SGDLS and CDR2 is YYNGEE. CDR3 length equals 15 residues. CDR3 in amino acids: CASSVGQSSYNEQFF. CDR3 coding DNA: TGTGCCAGCAGCGTAGGGCAGAGCTCCTACAATGAGCAGTTCTTC.

In this sample, this clonotype turned up many times. The chain is built from TRBV12-3 or TRBV12-4 and TRBJ1-6; the D is unclear. V lost 5 bases, J lost 7 bases, and 9 bases lay in between. The CDR3 extends over 13 amino acids. In nucleotides, the CDR3 is TGTGCCAGCAGTCCCAGCGCGAATTCACCCCTCCACTTT. It yields the protein CASSPSANSPLHF.

In this sample, this clonotype turned up many times. The rearrangement links TRBV5-1 to TRBJ2-1; 7 positions match TRBD1. Trimming took 4 bases from V and 6 from J; bases not matched to a gene: 10. Per the germline V gene, CDR1 is SGHRS and CDR2 is YFSETQ. The CDR3 loop spans 15 amino acids. In DNA, the CDR3 is TGCGCCAGCAGCCTCGAGGGGGCGGCTTTCAATGAGCAGTTCTTC. Its protein product is CASSLEGAAFNEQFF.

The sample holds many counts of this clonotype. This sequence joins TRBV5-1 and TRBJ2-4; D might be TRBD1 or TRBD2, each matching 5 bases. This CDR3 has 16 amino acids. The V and J ends lost 4 bases and 4 bases respectively, with 18 bases between them. From germline, CDR1 is SGHRS and CDR2 YFSETQ. CDR3 nucleotides: TGCGCCAGCAGCCCACTTCTCGGGGACGTAAAAAACATTCAGTACTTC. Translated, it gives CASSPLLGDVKNIQYF.

This clonotype was counted at least ten times. CDR3 protein: CASSPPDSLWATQYF. CDR3 in DNA: TGCGCCAGCAGCCCCCCAGACTCCTTATGGGCGACGCAGTATTTT. This chain uses TRBV4-1 with TRBJ2-3; D is uncertain. CDR3 size: 15 residues. V lost 4 bases and J lost 9, with 20 bases in between. The germline gives CDR1 MGHRA, CDR2 YSYEKL.

This clonotype showed up many times. This chain connects TRBV20-1 to TRBJ1-2, with 7 nucleotides matching TRBD1. Germline V gene lookup returns CDR1 DFQATT and CDR2 SNEGSKA (reference sequence). This CDR3 has 15 amino acids. Germline trimming cut 1 base from V and 7 bases from J; bases unmatched to any gene: 12. The DNA of the CDR3 is TGCAGTGCTAGAGGGGGGGGACAGCTCATATCTGGCTACACCTTC. Protein: CSARGGGQLISGYTF.

This chain links TRBV2 with TRBJ2-5; 8 bases map to TRBD2. Germline CDR1 is SNHLY and CDR2 is FYNNEI. This CDR3 has 15 amino acids. With V trimmed by 6 bases and J by 4 bases, 10 bases remained unmatched. Here the CDR3 reads CASSAGGAVAETQYF. The CDR3 bases are TGTGCCAGCAGCGCGGGGGGCGCGGTCGCAGAGACCCAGTACTTC.

This clonotype has ten or more counts. V gene TRBV5-5 combines with J gene TRBJ1-5, with 10 bases matching TRBD1. This CDR3 contains 16 residues. The J segment lost 10 bases and the V segment lost 3 bases, leaving 13 bases of the junction unmatched. Germline CDR1 SGHKS, CDR2 YYEKEE (reference sequence). CDR3 bases: TGTGCCAGCAGCTACGCTTCCCGGGACAGGGGTCACCCCCAGCATTTT. Translating it yields CASSYASRDRGHPQHF.

The rearrangement links TRBV14 to TRBJ2-7; D ambiguous. Germline values: CDR1 SGHDN, CDR2 FVKESK. V lost 6 bases and J lost 3, with 12 bases in between. The length of the CDR3 is 13 residues. CDR3 nucleotide sequence: TGTGCCAGCAGTCGCAGACACAGCTACGAGCAGTACTTC. It codes for CASSRRHSYEQYF.

Ten or more counts support this clonotype. The V gene is TRBV9, the J gene TRBJ1-1; D is uncertain. V was clipped by 0 bases and J by 7 bases, with 13 bases between them. CDR1 and CDR2 from the germline V gene are SGDLS and YYNGEE. CDR3 length: 14 amino acids. The CDR3 coding sequence is TGTGCCAGCAGCGTAGGGGTCTGGCCAGGTGAAGCTTTCTTT. Protein: CASSVGVWPGEAFF.

This clonotype showed up many times. CDR3 protein: CASSFLGESNTGELFF. CDR3 DNA: TGTGCCAGCAGCTTTCTTGGGGAATCGAACACCGGGGAGCTGTTTTTT. V usage is TRBV5-5 and J usage is TRBJ2-2; D gene unclear. This CDR3 has 16 amino acids. CDR1 and CDR2 from the germline V gene are SGHKS and YYEKEE (reference sequence). The V end lost 2 bases, the J end lost 0 bases, and 11 bases lay between the germline ends.

This clonotype showed up many times. The chain links TRBV5-1 to TRBJ2-3; D remains unclear. CDR1 and CDR2 (germline): SGHRS, YFSETQ. CDR3 length: 12 residues. Trimming shortened V by 2 bases and J by 2 bases, and 3 bases separated the two germline ends. The CDR3 DNA is TGCGCCAGCAGCTTCATCACAGATACGCAGTATTTT. Translated, it gives CASSFITDTQYF.

The CDR3 DNA is TGTGCCAGCAGCCTCCCCCCTGGGGAGACCCAGTACTTC. Translated, it gives CASSLPPGETQYF. The chain uses TRBV7-9 and TRBJ2-5; D gene ambiguous. V was clipped by 5 bases and J by 5 bases, with 12 bases between them. In germline, CDR1 is SEHNR, CDR2 FQNEAQ (reference sequence). The CDR3 totals 13 residues.

This clonotype was detected ten times or more. The genes are TRBV12-3 or TRBV12-4 and TRBJ2-1, with TRBD2 identical over 9 bases. V trimming: 5 bases; J trimming: 6 bases; junction bases outside the gene matches: 8. The length of the CDR3 is 15 residues. The CDR3 region has the DNA TGTGCCAGCAGTAACCGGGCTAGCGGGGTCAATGAGCAGTTCTTC. This codes for CASSNRASGVNEQFF.

There are many counts of this clonotype. The chain links TRBV6-1 to TRBJ2-5; a weak D match, TRBD1 (5 bases). The CDR3 covers 13 residues. Germline V lookup: CDR1 MNHNS, CDR2 SASEGT. Trimming removed 4 bases at V and 5 bases at J, with 11 bases between. The CDR3 here is CASSGARQETQYF. CDR3 sequence (DNA): TGTGCCAGCAGTGGTGCAAGACAGGAGACCCAGTACTTC.

This clonotype was counted many times. The V and J genes are TRBV4-2 and TRBJ2-2, with TRBD2 matching over 9 bases. J was trimmed by 6 bases and V by 0 bases; bases with no gene match: 5. Germline V gene data show CDR1 as LGHNA and CDR2 as YNFKEQ. The CDR3 is 16 residues long. Here the CDR3 reads CASSQDAGLAAGELFF. The CDR3 DNA reads as TGTGCCAGCAGCCAAGACGCGGGACTAGCCGCCGGGGAGCTGTTTTTT.

This clonotype was observed at least ten times. The J gene is TRBJ2-7, the V gene TRBV6-5; the match to TRBD2 covers 7 bases. Trimming at V came to 0 bases and at J to 0 bases, leaving 5 bases not matched to a gene. Germline V gene lookup returns CDR1 MNHEY and CDR2 SVGAGI. This CDR3 comprises 16 residues. The CDR3 loop reads CASSYSGGALSYEQYF. For the CDR3, the DNA is TGTGCCAGCAGTTACTCGGGAGGGGCCCTCTCCTACGAGCAGTACTTC.

This clonotype was seen at least ten times. This sequence joins TRBV20-1 and TRBJ2-7, with 7 positions matching TRBD1. Germline CDR1 is DFQATT and CDR2 is SNEGSKA (reference sequence). The CDR3 extends over 13 amino acids. Germline trimming cut 5 bases from V and 4 bases from J; bases unmatched to any gene: 8. The CDR3 reads CSAPTGRSYEQYF. As DNA, the CDR3 is TGCAGTGCTCCGACAGGGCGATCATACGAGCAGTACTTC.

This clonotype showed up many times. This sequence joins TRBV7-9 and TRBJ2-3; a weak D match, TRBD2 (6 bases). Trimming pared 2 bases from V and 3 bases from J, leaving 12 bases between. CDR1 and CDR2 from the germline V gene are SEHNR and FQNEAQ (reference sequence). The CDR3 runs 15 residues. Written as DNA, the CDR3 is TGTGCCAGCAGCTTAAGCGCGGGGATGACAGATACGCAGTATTTT. Translated, it gives CASSLSAGMTDTQYF.

This clonotype was recorded at least ten times. The V and J genes are TRBV5-1 and TRBJ1-6, with D uncertain. The CDR3 has 13 amino acids. Germline V gene lookup returns CDR1 SGHRS and CDR2 YFSETQ. Trimming stripped 0 bases from V and 9 bases from J, with 7 bases between. The CDR3 sequence: CASSLDPSSPLHF. Here the CDR3 DNA reads TGCGCCAGCAGCTTGGACCCCTCTTCACCCCTCCACTTT.

The table lists this clonotype with many counts. J is TRBJ1-1 and V is TRBV18; 8 bases match TRBD1. The CDR3 has 12 residues. Germline lookup yields CDR1 KGHSH and CDR2 LQKENI. The ends lost 9 bases at V and 1 base at J; junction bases unmatched: 1. CDR3 bases: TGTGCCAGTGACAGGGGGAACACTGAAGCTTTCTTT. This sequence encodes CASDRGNTEAFF.

This clonotype showed up many times. The chain has TRBV2 and TRBJ1-5; TRBD1 matches at 8 bases. J gave up 5 bases and V 6 bases, and 3 bases lay outside the gene matches. The germline gives CDR1 SNHLY, CDR2 FYNNEI. This CDR3 has 13 residues. CDR3 nucleotides: TGTGCCAGCAGAGGACAGGGACATCAGCCCCAGCATTTT. Residues: CASRGQGHQPQHF.

Ten or more counts support this clonotype. The chain combines TRBV20-1 with TRBJ2-1, with no clear D. This CDR3 region has 19 residues. Per germline, CDR1 DFQATT and CDR2 SNEGSKA (reference sequence). Trimming shortened V by 0 bases and J by 4 bases, and 25 bases separated the two germline ends. DNA of the CDR3: TGCAGTGCTAGAGATGGTTACGACATGGGATGGCGTGGTTACAATGAGCAGTTCTTC. It yields the protein CSARDGYDMGWRGYNEQFF.